This entry features one TCR beta chain sequence. This entry comes from a study of blood T cell repertoires in COVID-19. Looking at the study overall: Acute-phase and convalescent COVID-19 samples originated in the United States, Italy and Spain. Sample material is recorded as cDNA or gDNA derived from T cells, B-cell-depleted T cells, or PBMCs.

Germline V gene sequence: CDR1 LGHDT, CDR2 YNNKEL (reference sequence). The CDR3 extends over 15 amino acids. Between the trimmed V and J ends, which lost 3 bases and 6 bases, there was a span of 14 bases. Per the authors' pipeline: Amplification from reference gene primers served as the basis for estimated nucleated cell counts. Profiling relied on immunoSEQ multiplex PCR, and the TCRdb table lists in-frame clones only, not all of them. V and J calls plus clone size are reproduced from that table; the DNA served to infer D and trimming. The table has about 220,000 clones, approximately 82% seen once.

This clonotype was sampled from a woman in her forties or fifties with acute or convalescent COVID-19. V gene TRBV3-1 (or the pseudogene TRBV3-2) combines with J gene TRBJ1-4; D is possibly TRBD1 (6 bases). The sequencing sample was made of peripheral blood. CDR3 DNA sequence: TGTGCCAGCAGCCAGCTCCAGGGGCCGTATGAAAAACTGTTTTTT. Protein sequence: CASSQLQGPYEKLFF.